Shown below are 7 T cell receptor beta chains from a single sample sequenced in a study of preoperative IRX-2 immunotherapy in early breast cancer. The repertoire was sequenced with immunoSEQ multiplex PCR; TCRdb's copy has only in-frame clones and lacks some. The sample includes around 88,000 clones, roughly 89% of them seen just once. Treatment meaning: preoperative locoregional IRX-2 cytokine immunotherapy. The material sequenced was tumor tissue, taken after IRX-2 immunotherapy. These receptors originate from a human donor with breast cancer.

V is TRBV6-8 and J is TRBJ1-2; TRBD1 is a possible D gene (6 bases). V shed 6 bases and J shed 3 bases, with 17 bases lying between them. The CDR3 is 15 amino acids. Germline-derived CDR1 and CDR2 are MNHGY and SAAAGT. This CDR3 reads CASSPPTGTHYGYTF. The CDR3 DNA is TGTGCCAGCAGCCCCCCAACAGGGACCCACTATGGCTACACCTTC.

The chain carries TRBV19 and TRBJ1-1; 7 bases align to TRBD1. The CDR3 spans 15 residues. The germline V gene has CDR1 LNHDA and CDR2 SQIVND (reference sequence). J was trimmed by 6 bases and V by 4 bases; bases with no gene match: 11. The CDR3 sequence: CASSNPTGREPEAFF. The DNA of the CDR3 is TGTGCCAGTAGTAACCCGACAGGGAGGGAGCCTGAAGCTTTCTTT.

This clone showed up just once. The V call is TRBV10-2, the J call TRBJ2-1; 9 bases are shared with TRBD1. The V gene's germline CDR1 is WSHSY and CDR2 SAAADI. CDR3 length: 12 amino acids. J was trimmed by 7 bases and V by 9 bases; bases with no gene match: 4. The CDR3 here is CASGQGRNEQFF. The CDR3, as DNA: TGCGCCAGTGGACAGGGGAGGAATGAGCAGTTCTTC.

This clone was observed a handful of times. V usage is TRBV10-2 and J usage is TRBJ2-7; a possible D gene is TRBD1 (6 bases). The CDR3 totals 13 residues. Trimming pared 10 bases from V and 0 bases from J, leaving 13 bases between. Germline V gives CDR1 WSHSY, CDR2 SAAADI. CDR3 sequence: CATRDTSSYEQYF. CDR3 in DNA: TGCGCCACCCGGGACACGAGCTCCTACGAGCAGTACTTC.

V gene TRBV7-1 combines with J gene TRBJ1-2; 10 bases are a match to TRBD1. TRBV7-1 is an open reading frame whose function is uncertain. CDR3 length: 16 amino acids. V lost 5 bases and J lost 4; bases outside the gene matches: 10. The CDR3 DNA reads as TGTGCCAGCAGCCCGAGCAAAAGACAGGGGGCCTATGGCTACACCTTC. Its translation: CASSPSKRQGAYGYTF.

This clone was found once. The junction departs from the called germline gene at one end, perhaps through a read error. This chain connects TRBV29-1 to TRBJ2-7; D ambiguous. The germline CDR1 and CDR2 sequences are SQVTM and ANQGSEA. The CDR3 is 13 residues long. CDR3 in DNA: TGCAGCGTTGTAGGGTATAGCTCCTATGAGCAGTACTTC. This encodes CSVVGYSSYEQYF.

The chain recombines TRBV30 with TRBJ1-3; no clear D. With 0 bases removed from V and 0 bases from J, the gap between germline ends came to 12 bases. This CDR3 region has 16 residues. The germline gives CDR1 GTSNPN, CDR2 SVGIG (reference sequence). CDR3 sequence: CAWSVLRTSSGNTIYF. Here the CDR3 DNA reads TGTGCCTGGAGTGTACTACGGACGAGCTCTGGAAACACCATATATTTT. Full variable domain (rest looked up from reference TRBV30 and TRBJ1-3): SQTIHQWPATLVQPVGSPLSLECTVEGTSNPNLYWYRQAAGRGLQLLFYSVGIGQISSEVPQNLSASRPQDRQFILSSKKLLLSDSGFYLCAWSVLRTSSGNTIYFGEGSWLTVV.